This entry concerns a single T cell receptor beta chain. This entry belongs to a study of cytomegalovirus exposure and HLA in healthy donors. PCR used 60 Vbeta primers and 13 Jbeta primers. Generated by immunoSEQ multiplex PCR, the TCRdb table keeps only in-frame clones and is missing some. The sample includes 150,000 to 200,000 clones, over 75% of them seen just once. The CDR3 totals 11 residues. V was clipped by 5 bases and J by 2 bases, with 4 bases between them. CDR1 MDHEN and CDR2 SYDVKM come from the germline V gene. V usage is TRBV28 and J usage is TRBJ2-7, with D unresolved. The sample comprised PBMCs. This clonotype was sampled from a woman between 45 and 60 years old in good health and CMV-seropositive. For the CDR3, the DNA is TGTGCCAGCAGTGCGGCCTACGAGCAGTACTTC. Translation gives CASSAAYEQYF. Full variable domain (outside the CDR3, taken from reference TRBV28 and TRBJ2-7): DVKVTQSSRYLVKRTGEKVFLECVQDMDHENMFWYRQDPGLGLRLIYFSYDVKMKEKGDIPEGYSVSREKKERFSLILESASTNQTSMYLCASSAAYEQYFGPGTRLTVT.